Listed below are T cell receptor beta chains from one sample, sequenced in a study of T-cell memory formation after mild COVID-19. One entry per CDR3 protein results from TCRdb running MiXCR on the 5' RACE reads. The sample records some 13,000 distinct CDR3 sequences, more than 10% being singletons. Material for sequencing was PBMCs or a T cell subset sorted from them (not recorded which). These receptors were taken from an adult woman who had mild COVID-19 (a few samples of this study predate the infection). Cell type and time point are not known. The CDR3 runs from the conserved cysteine through the conserved F or W. D genes are given only for firm matches. The listing skips clone size in some rows; elsewhere it reads once, few, many or a size class.

>TRBV3-1|TRBJ1-2|many|TRBD1
TGTGCCAGCAGCCAGAACAGGGGGCATAATGGCTACACCTTC
CASSQNRGHNGYTF
>TRBV5-1|TRBJ1-2|.|TRBD1
TGCGCCAGCAGCTTGGACAGGGGAAGTGGTGGCTACACCTTC
CASSLDRGSGGYTF
>TRBV6-1|TRBJ2-2|many|.
TGTGCCAGCAGTGCGACTGGGCACACCGGGGAGCTGTTTTTT
CASSATGHTGELFF
>TRBV7-7|TRBJ2-1|many|TRBD2
TGTGCTAGCAGCTTGGCCGGGACTAGCGGGAACGATGAGCAGTTCTTC
CASSLAGTSGNDEQFF
>TRBV6-5|TRBJ2-5|many|TRBD2
TGTGCCAGCAGTTACTGGGGGACTAGCGGACCGCTACGGGAGACCCAGTACTTC
CASSYWGTSGPLRETQYF
>TRBV11-2|TRBJ2-1|many|TRBD2
TGTGCCAGCAGGACTAGCGGGGTGTACAATGAGCAGTTCTTC
CASRTSGVYNEQFF
>TRBV6-6|TRBJ1-1|many|TRBD1
TGTGCCAGCAGTATCAGGACAGGGCTTCAGAACACTGAAGCTTTCTTT
CASSIRTGLQNTEAFF
>TRBV6-5|TRBJ2-7|many|TRBD1
TGTGCCAGCAGTTACTTCGGGACAGGGACCACCTACGAGCAGTACTTC
CASSYFGTGTTYEQYF
>TRBV5-6|TRBJ2-6|many|.
TGTGCCAGCAGCCCGCACAGGGCTGGGGCCAACGTCCTGACTTTC
CASSPHRAGANVLTF
>TRBV12-3/TRBV12-4|TRBJ1-1|many|.
TGTGCCAGCAATCCCTCGGGACATCCGAACACTGAAGCTTTCTTT
CASNPSGHPNTEAFF
>TRBV4-3|TRBJ2-7|.|TRBD1
TGCGCCAGCAGCCAGGAGGACAGGGATCGCGAGCAGTACTTC
CASSQEDRDREQYF
>TRBV20-1|TRBJ1-1|many|.
TGCAGTGCTCGTTATTTCGACGGGAACACTGAAGCTTTCTTT
CSARYFDGNTEAFF
>TRBV4-2|TRBJ2-7|many|TRBD2
TGTGCCAGCAGCACTAGCGGGAGTATCTACGAGCAGTACTTC
CASSTSGSIYEQYF
>TRBV2|TRBJ1-1|many|.
TGTGCCAGCAGTGACAGGGAAGGGAACACTGAAGCTTTCTTT
CASSDREGNTEAFF
>TRBV7-2|TRBJ1-2|once|.
TGTGCCAGCAGCTTAGGGGGGGCGATCTATGGCTACACCTTC
CASSLGGAIYGYTF
>TRBV14|TRBJ1-2|.|.
TGTGCCAGCAGCCCGAGCCGGTCCATTGTCTATGGCTACACCTTC
CASSPSRSIVYGYTF
>TRBV5-1|TRBJ2-3|many|TRBD1
TGCGCCAGCAGCTTGGATGACAGGGGGCGCGGAGGTACGCAGTATTTT
CASSLDDRGRGGTQYF
>TRBV2|TRBJ2-3|few|TRBD2
TGTGCCAGCCCCCCCGCGGGGACTAGCGGGTACACAGATACGCAGTATTTT
CASPPAGTSGYTDTQYF
>TRBV5-5|TRBJ2-7|many|TRBD1
TGTGCCAGCAGCCCCCAGGGGGTTCTCATCGGCGAGCAGTACTTC
CASSPQGVLIGEQYF
>TRBV20-1|TRBJ1-2|.|TRBD1
TGCAGTGCCCAGGACAGGGTTAATAACTATGGCTACACCTTC
CSAQDRVNNYGYTF
>TRBV5-1|TRBJ2-1|many|.
TGCGCCAGCAGCCAGGACTTTCGAGGCTCCTACAATGAGCAGTTCTTC
CASSQDFRGSYNEQFF
>TRBV20-1|TRBJ1-5|many|.
TGCAGTGCCCCCAGGGATTGGGGTCAGCCCCAGCATTTT
CSAPRDWGQPQHF
>TRBV24-1|TRBJ1-1|many|.
TGTGCCACCAGTGGTATCAGGGGCGGAGAAACTGAAGCTTTCTTT
CATSGIRGGETEAFF
>TRBV12-3/TRBV12-4|TRBJ1-6|many|.
TGTGCCAGCTACTTGGGCGAACAGCCTCGTATAAATAATTCACCCCTCCACTTT
CASYLGEQPRINNSPLHF
>TRBV19|TRBJ1-2|many|.
TGTGCCAGTAGGCCGGCCGGGGGCTATGGCTACACCTTC
CASRPAGGYGYTF
>TRBV24-1|TRBJ1-2|.|.
TGTGCCACCAGTGACTCGGACTTTAGTGGCTACACCTTC
CATSDSDFSGYTF
>TRBV15|TRBJ2-5|many|.
TGTGCCACCAGCCCGACGTACCAAGAGACCCAGTACTTC
CATSPTYQETQYF
>TRBV6-5|TRBJ2-1|many|TRBD2
TGTGCCAGCAGCCGAACCGGGGGGGGCTCCTACAATGAGCAGTTCTTC
CASSRTGGGSYNEQFF
>TRBV29-1|TRBJ1-2|many|.
TGCAGCGTTGAAAGGCAGGGTGGCGGCTACACCTTC
CSVERQGGGYTF
>TRBV20-1|TRBJ2-3|medium-sized|TRBD2
TGCAGTGCCCCCCGACTAGCGGTTTTCACAGATACGCAGTATTTT
CSAPRLAVFTDTQYF
>TRBV27|TRBJ2-7|many|TRBD1
TGTGCCAGCAGTTGGACAGGCCACCCTTCCTACGAGCAGTACTTC
CASSWTGHPSYEQYF
>TRBV12-3/TRBV12-4|TRBJ1-1|many|TRBD1
TGTGCCAGCGAAATTCAGGGGGGGCTTGGTGAAGCTTTCTTT
CASEIQGGLGEAFF
>TRBV6-5|TRBJ2-6|many|.
TGTGCCAGCAGTTCTCCGATAGACCTATCTGGGGCCAACGTCCTGACTTTC
CASSSPIDLSGANVLTF
>TRBV18|TRBJ1-3|many|TRBD1
TGTGCCAGCTCACCGAGGACAGGGAGGGCGGACACCATATATTTT
CASSPRTGRADTIYF
>TRBV7-8|TRBJ2-2|many|.
TGTGCCAGCAGCACCCACGGGGAGCTGTTTTTT
CASSTHGELFF
>TRBV27|TRBJ2-1|few|.
TGTGCCAGCAGTTTAGGCTACAATGAGCAGTTCTTC
CASSLGYNEQFF
>TRBV19|TRBJ1-2|.|.
TGTGCCAGTAGAAAGACGGACAGTCTTGACTATGGCTACACCTTC
CASRKTDSLDYGYTF
>TRBV24-1|TRBJ2-1|many|.
TGTGCCACCAGTGATCATCAGGGGGGCACCTACAATGAGCAGTTCTTC
CATSDHQGGTYNEQFF
>TRBV29-1|TRBJ2-1|many|.
TGCAGCGTCCGACTAACCTACAATGAGCAGTTCTTC
CSVRLTYNEQFF
>TRBV12-3/TRBV12-4|TRBJ2-1|medium-sized|TRBD2
TGTGCCAGCCTAGGGACCGGGGGGGTCAATGAGCAGTTCTTC
CASLGTGGVNEQFF
>TRBV15|TRBJ2-1|many|.
TGTGCCACCAGCAGTTGGGACCGCGGGAATGAGCAGTTCTTC
CATSSWDRGNEQFF
>TRBV30|TRBJ1-5|many|TRBD1
TGTGCCTGGAGTGTAGACAGGGGAAATCCCACCTATCAGCCCCAGCATTTT
CAWSVDRGNPTYQPQHF
>TRBV29-1|TRBJ1-1|many|.
TGCAGCGTCGGGAGGTCTTTTGAAGCTTTCTTT
CSVGRSFEAFF
>TRBV12-3/TRBV12-4|TRBJ2-5|many|TRBD2
TGTGCCAGCAGTTTTAGCGGGGGGGTACACGAGACCCAGTACTTC
CASSFSGGVHETQYF
>TRBV5-6|TRBJ1-2|.|TRBD1
TGTGCCAGCAGCTGGACAGGGGGCGAGGACTATGGCTACACCTTC
CASSWTGGEDYGYTF
>TRBV6-2/TRBV6-3|TRBJ1-1|few|.
TGTGCCAGCAAGGACACAACGAACACTGAAGCTTTCTTT
CASKDTTNTEAFF
>TRBV6-2/TRBV6-3|TRBJ1-5|many|TRBD1
TGTGCCAGCAGAGAAAGACAGGGGGCTTACCAGCCCCAGCATTTT
CASRERQGAYQPQHF
>TRBV27|TRBJ2-7|many|TRBD2
TGTGCCAGCTCGGGGGGCTACGAGCAGTACTTC
CASSGGYEQYF
>TRBV20-1|TRBJ2-1|.|TRBD1
TGCAGTGCTTTACTCATGGGACAGGGCCTCAGTGAGCAGTTCTTC
CSALLMGQGLSEQFF
>TRBV30|TRBJ1-5|many|.
TGTGCCTGGAGTGTTTGGCAGGTCAATCAGCCCCAGCATTTT
CAWSVWQVNQPQHF
>TRBV12-3/TRBV12-4|TRBJ2-5|many|TRBD2
TGTGCCAGCAGCCGGGGACTAGCGGGGGGCAAAGAGACCCAGTACTTC
CASSRGLAGGKETQYF
>TRBV7-9|TRBJ1-2|many|.
TGTGCCAGCAGCTTAGGATCGGGTGACTATGGCTACACCTTC
CASSLGSGDYGYTF
>TRBV11-3|TRBJ2-1|many|.
TGTGCCAGCAGCCCGCAGGGGGGCCCCTACAATGAGCAGTTCTTC
CASSPQGGPYNEQFF